These T cell receptor beta chains were read from a single sample in a study of CD8 T cells in Susac syndrome. In TCRdb, the immunoSEQ multiplex PCR reads were re-called with MiXCR into one record per CDR3 protein. The sample lists 170,000 or so distinct CDR3 sequences; around 95% were seen once. What was sequenced was CD4+ T cells from PBMCs. The receptors stem from a human donor with Susac syndrome. The CDR3 runs from the conserved cysteine through the conserved F or W. D genes are given only for firm matches. Not all rows give a size; the values are once, few, many and, for expanded clones, a class.

size: NA
V: TRBV5-4
J: TRBJ2-5
D: TRBD2
length: 13
DNA: TGTGCCAGCTCCCGGGGGGGAGGAGAGACCCAGTACTTC
CDR3: CASSRGGGETQYF

size: NA
V: TRBV29-1
J: TRBJ2-4
D: NA
length: 14
DNA: TGCAGCGTTGAGCGGCTGCTGGCCAAAAACATTCAGTACTTC
CDR3: CSVERLLAKNIQYF

size: NA
V: TRBV4-3
J: TRBJ1-2
D: NA
length: 15
DNA: TGCGCCAGCAGCCAAGATATCCAGGGTGACTATGGCTACACCTTC
CDR3: CASSQDIQGDYGYTF

size: NA
V: TRBV3-1
J: TRBJ2-7
D: TRBD2
length: 13
DNA: TGTGCCAGCAGCCCCTTAGCGGGAGGGCCAGTCTACTTC
CDR3: CASSPLAGGPVYF

size: NA
V: TRBV5-6
J: TRBJ1-1
D: NA
length: 15
DNA: TGTGCCAGCAACAGAATACAGATACTGAACACTGAAGCTTTCTTT
CDR3: CASNRIQILNTEAFF

size: NA
V: TRBV4-1
J: TRBJ2-3
D: NA
length: 12
DNA: TGCGCCAGCAGCCAAGAGGAGGATACGCAGTATTTT
CDR3: CASSQEEDTQYF

size: NA
V: TRBV9
J: TRBJ2-5
D: TRBD2
length: 17
DNA: TGTGCCAGCAGCGTATTTCGAATGGCTAGCGGGGGAGAGACCCAGTACTTC
CDR3: CASSVFRMASGGETQYF

size: NA
V: TRBV15
J: TRBJ2-2
D: NA
length: 14
DNA: TGTGCCACCAGCAGAGGACTGAACACCGGGGAGCTGTTTTTT
CDR3: CATSRGLNTGELFF

size: NA
V: TRBV29-1
J: TRBJ2-5
D: NA
length: 12
DNA: TGCAGCGTTGAAGTGGTCGGTGAGACCCAGTACTTC
CDR3: CSVEVVGETQYF

size: NA
V: TRBV29-1
J: TRBJ2-1
D: NA
length: 13
DNA: TGCAGCGTTGAAGAGGGCAACTACAATGAGCAGTTCTTC
CDR3: CSVEEGNYNEQFF

size: NA
V: TRBV29-1
J: TRBJ2-5
D: NA
length: 13
DNA: TGCAGCGTTGGAGGCTCGGGCCCCTCGATCCAGTACTTC
CDR3: CSVGGSGPSIQYF

size: NA
V: TRBV24-1
J: TRBJ2-3
D: TRBD2
length: 18
DNA: TGTGCCACCAGTGATTTGCAGTCGGGGGGATCTAGCACAGATACGCAGTATTTT
CDR3: CATSDLQSGGSSTDTQYF

size: NA
V: TRBV10-2
J: TRBJ2-1
D: TRBD2
length: 14
DNA: TGCGCCAGCAGTGAGGGATTAGCGGGGTGGAAGCAGTTCTTC
CDR3: CASSEGLAGWKQFF

size: NA
V: TRBV15
J: TRBJ2-7
D: NA
length: 12
DNA: TGTGCCACCAGCAGACCCCGCTCCGAGCAGTACTTC
CDR3: CATSRPRSEQYF

size: NA
V: TRBV27
J: TRBJ1-1
D: TRBD1
length: 12
DNA: TGTGCCACCAGACAGGGGAACACTGAAGCTTTCTTT
CDR3: CATRQGNTEAFF

size: NA
V: TRBV29-1
J: TRBJ2-1
D: TRBD1
length: 13
DNA: TGCAGCGGTGACAGGGGTCTACGGGGTGAGCAGTTCTTC
CDR3: CSGDRGLRGEQFF

size: NA
V: TRBV29-1
J: TRBJ1-2
D: NA
length: 12
DNA: TGCAGCGTTGAACAGGCTAACTATGGCTACACCTTC
CDR3: CSVEQANYGYTF

size: NA
V: TRBV7-8
J: TRBJ2-2
D: NA
length: 13
DNA: TGTGCCAGCAGCCCCGAGCGTTACGGGGAGCTGTTTTTT
CDR3: CASSPERYGELFF

size: once
V: TRBV5-1
J: TRBJ2-7
D: TRBD2
length: 15
DNA: TGCGCCAGTTCTGAGCTAGCGGGAGGAGGCCACGAGCAGTACTTC
CDR3: CASSELAGGGHEQYF

size: NA
V: TRBV29-1
J: TRBJ2-2
D: TRBD1
length: 15
DNA: TGCAGCGTTAACAGGGGAACAACGAACACCGGGGAGCTGTTTTTT
CDR3: CSVNRGTTNTGELFF

size: NA
V: TRBV20-1
J: TRBJ1-2
D: NA
length: 12
DNA: TGCAGTGGAGGAGTTGGGGTGGATGGCTACACCTTC
CDR3: CSGGVGVDGYTF

size: NA
V: TRBV25-1
J: TRBJ2-5
D: NA
length: 13
DNA: TGTGCCAGCAGTGAACACCTAGGTGAGACCCAGTACTTC
CDR3: CASSEHLGETQYF

size: NA
V: TRBV30
J: TRBJ2-1
D: NA
length: 11
DNA: TGTGCCTGGAGTATTGGGGATGAGCAGTTCTTC
CDR3: CAWSIGDEQFF

size: NA
V: TRBV29-1
J: TRBJ1-1
D: NA
length: 12
DNA: TGCAGCGTTGCCCGTAGGAACACTGAAGCTTTCTTT
CDR3: CSVARRNTEAFF

size: NA
V: TRBV29-1
J: TRBJ1-4
D: NA
length: 13
DNA: TGCAGCGTCGCTAGTTCGACTTGGGAAAAACTGTTTTTT
CDR3: CSVASSTWEKLFF

size: NA
V: TRBV20-1
J: TRBJ2-5
D: NA
length: 13
DNA: TGCAGTGCTAGAACCGGGACTGAAGAGACCCAGTACTTC
CDR3: CSARTGTEETQYF

size: NA
V: TRBV14
J: TRBJ1-1
D: NA
length: 12
DNA: TGTGCCAGCAGCCAAGAACAACGGAGGGCTTTCTTT
CDR3: CASSQEQRRAFF

size: NA
V: TRBV12-3/TRBV12-4
J: TRBJ2-3
D: TRBD2
length: 15
DNA: TGTGCCAGCAGAACTAGCGGGCGCTTCACAGATACGCAGTATTTT
CDR3: CASRTSGRFTDTQYF

size: NA
V: TRBV12-3/TRBV12-4
J: TRBJ1-4
D: NA
length: 14
DNA: TGTGCCAGCAGTTTTAACCCCAGGTCTTCAAAACTGTTTTTT
CDR3: CASSFNPRSSKLFF

size: NA
V: TRBV5-4
J: TRBJ1-1
D: NA
length: 16
DNA: TGTGCCAGCAGCCATACCGATTTTTCGGGCCACCCGGGAGCTTTCTTT
CDR3: CASSHTDFSGHPGAFF

size: NA
V: TRBV18
J: TRBJ2-5
D: NA
length: 14
DNA: TGTGCCAGCTCACCATCTAGATCCGGAGAGACCCAGTACTTC
CDR3: CASSPSRSGETQYF

size: NA
V: TRBV24-1
J: TRBJ1-5
D: NA
length: 13
DNA: TGTGCCACCAGTGTGGCGGGGAGGCAGCCCCAGCATTTT
CDR3: CATSVAGRQPQHF

size: NA
V: TRBV18
J: TRBJ2-1
D: NA
length: 14
DNA: TGTGCCAGCTCACCACGTGTCGACACCAATGAGCAGTTCTTC
CDR3: CASSPRVDTNEQFF

size: NA
V: TRBV24-1
J: TRBJ2-1
D: NA
length: 12
DNA: TGTGCCACCAGTGACGCACACGAGAGGGGGTTCTTC
CDR3: CATSDAHERGFF

size: once
V: TRBV28
J: TRBJ2-4
D: TRBD2
length: 17
DNA: TGTGCCAGCAGGTCACCTCTAGCGGGGGGGCCCAAAAACATTCAGTACTTC
CDR3: CASRSPLAGGPKNIQYF

size: NA
V: TRBV6-1
J: TRBJ1-2
D: NA
length: 12
DNA: TGTGCCAGCAGGGCTGTCGGGAGGGGCTACACCTTC
CDR3: CASRAVGRGYTF

size: once
V: TRBV27
J: TRBJ1-5
D: TRBD1
length: 16
DNA: TGTGCCAGCAGCCATAGACTGACAGGGGGGGTTCAGCCCCAGCATTTT
CDR3: CASSHRLTGGVQPQHF

size: once
V: TRBV20-1
J: TRBJ2-3
D: TRBD2
length: 15
DNA: TGCAGTGCTAGTCGGAGACTAGCATTCTCGGATACGCAGTATTTT
CDR3: CSASRRLAFSDTQYF

size: NA
V: TRBV19
J: TRBJ2-1
D: NA
length: 13
DNA: TGTGCCAGTAGTTCCCTCCCTAGGAATGAGCAGTTCTTC
CDR3: CASSSLPRNEQFF

size: NA
V: TRBV18
J: TRBJ2-5
D: NA
length: 14
DNA: TGTGCCAGCTCACCACCCTCAATGGCGGAGACCCAGTACTTC
CDR3: CASSPPSMAETQYF